The rows below give T cell receptor beta chains drawn from one sample of a study of molecular identifiers for immune sequencing clone quantification. TCRdb independently ran MiXCR on the PCR reads; one entry per CDR3 protein. This sample has 400,000 to 600,000 distinct CDR3 sequences, with under 30% found just once. Sequenced material: naive CD8+ T cells from blood, with Jurkat cell RNA spiked in. The source is a human donor in good health. Some libraries in this study had Jurkat cell RNA spiked in. The CDR3 runs from the conserved cysteine through the conserved F or W. A D gene is named only where the DNA matches it firmly. Clone size appears in some rows only: once, few, many, or a class for an expanded clone.

v_gene	d_gene	abundance	j_gene	CDR3nt	CDR3aa
TRBV27	TRBD2	few	TRBJ2-5	TGTGCCAGCAGTTCCTCAGCGGGATGGGGGGAGACCCAGTACTTC	CASSSSAGWGETQYF
TRBV12-3/TRBV12-4	-	many	TRBJ2-7	TGTGCCAGCAGCTCTCCCAGGGTAGCGGCCTACGAGCAGTACTTC	CASSSPRVAAYEQYF
TRBV29-1	-	many	TRBJ1-1	TGCAGCGTTGAGATGCCTATGGGGAACATTGAAACTGAAGCTTTCTTT	CSVEMPMGNIETEAFF
TRBV12-3/TRBV12-4	TRBD1	-	TRBJ1-4	TGTGCCAGCAGTTTAACCCCAGGGGGCCGGGAAAAACTGTTTTTT	CASSLTPGGREKLFF
TRBV7-9	-	-	TRBJ2-1	TGTGCCAGCAGCTTAGTCTCCGGCCGAGAGCAGTTCTTC	CASSLVSGREQFF
TRBV5-1	TRBD2	few	TRBJ2-1	TGCGCCAGCAGCTCCACGGGACTAGCGGGTTCACAGGGGCAGTTCTTC	CASSSTGLAGSQGQFF
TRBV2	TRBD2	-	TRBJ2-1	TGTGCCAGCAGCCCCTCCCGGGTAGCGGGAGGTTCCTACAATGAGCAGTTCTTC	CASSPSRVAGGSYNEQFF
TRBV9	-	many	TRBJ2-3	TGTGCCAGCAGCGCGGGTAATACGCAGTATTTT	CASSAGNTQYF
TRBV19	-	few	TRBJ2-1	TGTGCCAGCCAGGTCATAGGGTCCGCCTACAATGAGCAGTTCTTC	CASQVIGSAYNEQFF
TRBV19	-	few	TRBJ2-2	TGTGCCAGTAGCCCCCGAGTAGCCGGGGAGCTGTTTTTT	CASSPRVAGELFF
TRBV6-5	-	-	TRBJ2-6	TGTGCCAGAGGGTTTGGGGCCAACGTCCTGACTTTC	CARGFGANVLTF
TRBV27	-	-	TRBJ1-3	TGTGCCAGCGGTTTGTCGGCAGGGACGGCGGGAAACACCATATATTTT	CASGLSAGTAGNTIYF
TRBV6-2/TRBV6-3	-	few	TRBJ2-7	TGTGCCAGCAACCCGCTGGTCGGAGCGGAGCAGTACTTC	CASNPLVGAEQYF
TRBV29-1	TRBD1	many	TRBJ2-7	TGCAGCGTCGGGGGGAGGACAGGGGGCGACGAGCAGTACTTC	CSVGGRTGGDEQYF
TRBV19	-	-	TRBJ1-5	TGTGCCAGTAGTATAGGGGGAGGGGGTATAGTTCAGCCCCAGCATTTT	CASSIGGGGIVQPQHF
TRBV11-2	TRBD1	few	TRBJ2-2	TGTGCCAGCAGCTCGGGACAGGGGGCCACCGGGGAGCTGTTTTTT	CASSSGQGATGELFF
TRBV4-3	-	-	TRBJ1-6	TGCGCCAGCAGCCAAGATATGAGTAATTCACCCCTCCACTTT	CASSQDMSNSPLHF
TRBV28	-	-	TRBJ2-5	TGTGCCAGCAGAGGACAGTTTGAGACCCAGTACTTC	CASRGQFETQYF
TRBV18	TRBD1	few	TRBJ1-1	TGTGCCAGCTCACCATGGGGAAGCAGGGGGAAGACGAACACTGAAGCTTTCTTT	CASSPWGSRGKTNTEAFF
TRBV2	-	few	TRBJ2-7	TGTGCCAGCAGTGAGGGCAGGTCTGCTTACTACGAGCAGTACTTC	CASSEGRSAYYEQYF
TRBV29-1	TRBD1	many	TRBJ1-4	TGCAGCGTGGGACAGGGGATTGCTAATGAAAAACTGTTTTTT	CSVGQGIANEKLFF
TRBV29-1	-	many	TRBJ2-7	TGCAGCGTCGAACCCGAGGACAGTCCCTACGAGCAGTACTTC	CSVEPEDSPYEQYF
TRBV28	TRBD1	-	TRBJ1-1	TGTGTCAGCAGTTTCAGGGGGCGGTACACTGAAGCTTTCTTT	CVSSFRGRYTEAFF
TRBV4-1	TRBD1	few	TRBJ2-7	TGCGCCAGCAGCCAAGCGGATGCGACAGGGGTCGACGAGCAGTACTTC	CASSQADATGVDEQYF
TRBV7-9	-	-	TRBJ1-5	TGTGCCAGCAGCTCAAGGGTCACCGATGATAGCAATCAGCCCCAGCATTTT	CASSSRVTDDSNQPQHF
TRBV18	-	once	TRBJ1-1	TGTGCCAGCTCCGTTCCCGGGGCAAGGTATAACGCTGAAGCTTTCTTT	CASSVPGARYNAEAFF
TRBV6-4	-	few	TRBJ1-1	TGTGCCAGCAGTGCAGGGCCGGGCACTGAAGCTTTCTTT	CASSAGPGTEAFF
TRBV7-3	-	-	TRBJ2-7	TGTGCCAGCAGCCCGAATGGGCTGGGTCCGATCTACGAGCAGTACTTC	CASSPNGLGPIYEQYF
TRBV4-1	-	few	TRBJ1-1	TGCGCCAGCAGCCAAGGAGGGCTTGAAGCTTTCTTT	CASSQGGLEAFF
TRBV12-3/TRBV12-4	-	many	TRBJ1-4	TGTGCCAGCAGTCCAGAAGGGTATGGGGCTCCTAATGAAAAACTGTTTTTT	CASSPEGYGAPNEKLFF
TRBV4-1	-	many	TRBJ1-1	TGCGCCAGCAGCCAAACATGGGCGGACACTGAAGCTTTCTTT	CASSQTWADTEAFF
TRBV27	-	-	TRBJ2-7	TGTGCCAGCAGTTTTGTGGTTCCCATTCCGCAGTACTTC	CASSFVVPIPQYF
TRBV20-1	TRBD2	few	TRBJ2-5	TGCAGTCTTACTGAAAGACTAGCGATCAGAGAGACCCAGTACTTC	CSLTERLAIRETQYF
TRBV5-3	TRBD1	few	TRBJ2-2	TGTGCCAGCAGCTCCCCGACAGGGGGCTTGAACGGGGAGCTGTTTTTT	CASSSPTGGLNGELFF
TRBV6-6	-	many	TRBJ1-1	TGTGCCAGCAGTCCGCGATTGAACACTGAAGCTTTCTTT	CASSPRLNTEAFF
TRBV11-2	-	many	TRBJ2-3	TGTGCCAGCAGCTCAATCTCGGGAGCAGATACGCAGTATTTT	CASSSISGADTQYF
TRBV29-1	-	-	TRBJ1-1	TGCAGCGTTGGTGAGGGGGTAGAAGCTTTCTTT	CSVGEGVEAFF
TRBV10-3	-	few	TRBJ2-1	TGTGCCATCAGGACGCAAACTAATGAGCAGTTCTTC	CAIRTQTNEQFF
TRBV6-5	-	few	TRBJ2-1	TGTGCCAGCAGTTACCCCGGCAACAATGAGCAGTTCTTC	CASSYPGNNEQFF
TRBV27	-	few	TRBJ2-7	TGTGCCAGCAGTTACGGAAGAGAAAGGGACGAGCAGTACTTC	CASSYGRERDEQYF
TRBV7-9	-	many	TRBJ2-3	TGTGCCAGCAGCTCGCGACAGGATTCTAGCACAGATACGCAGTATTTT	CASSSRQDSSTDTQYF
TRBV9	-	few	TRBJ2-3	TGTGCCAGCAGCCTCGGAGGTAGTTTCACAGATACGCAGTATTTT	CASSLGGSFTDTQYF
TRBV7-9	-	once	TRBJ1-2	TGTGCCAGCAGCTTAGTAGGGGTCTATGGCTACACCTTC	CASSLVGVYGYTF
TRBV7-2	TRBD2	many	TRBJ2-7	TGTGCCAGCAGCTCCGGGACTATCGCCTACGAGCAGTACTTC	CASSSGTIAYEQYF
TRBV28	-	many	TRBJ1-4	TGTGCCAGCAGTTTGAGGGGAGGTAATGAAAAACTGTTTTTT	CASSLRGGNEKLFF
TRBV28	-	few	TRBJ1-1	TGTGCCAGCAGTTTGTCGACAGGATGGACTGAAGCTTTCTTT	CASSLSTGWTEAFF
TRBV19	TRBD2	-	TRBJ2-7	TGTGCCAGTAGTCTTCTGGGGACTAGCGGGGGTACGGACTTC	CASSLLGTSGGTDF
TRBV5-1	-	few	TRBJ2-5	TGCGCCAGCAGCTTGGCCCCCGACCGGTGGGGGACCCAGTACTTC	CASSLAPDRWGTQYF
TRBV28	-	-	TRBJ1-1	TGTGCCAGCAGCCTGTTCAGGGCCACTGAAGCTTTCTTT	CASSLFRATEAFF
TRBV4-1	-	few	TRBJ2-1	TGCGCCAGCAGCCCGTTTGGTAGCGGAGCTTACAATGAGCAGTTCTTC	CASSPFGSGAYNEQFF
TRBV11-2	-	-	TRBJ2-7	TGTGCCAGCAGGGAAACTACTGCCTACGAGCAGTACTTC	CASRETTAYEQYF
TRBV7-2	-	few	TRBJ2-1	TGTGCCAGCAGCTTATTAAAGGGATACAATGAGCAGTTCTTC	CASSLLKGYNEQFF
TRBV30	-	-	TRBJ2-7	TGTGCCTGGAATATTGACTCCTACGAGCAGTACTTC	CAWNIDSYEQYF
TRBV27	-	many	TRBJ1-5	TGTGCCAGCAGTAGAGACGGAGATAGCAATCAGCCCCAGCATTTT	CASSRDGDSNQPQHF
TRBV4-1	TRBD2	-	TRBJ2-7	TGCGCCAGCAGCCAAGTTTGGCAGGGAGGGTACGAGCAGTACTTC	CASSQVWQGGYEQYF
TRBV7-9	-	-	TRBJ2-7	TGTGCCAGCAGCTTAGTTGCGATACCCTACGAGCAGTACTTC	CASSLVAIPYEQYF
TRBV20-1	-	-	TRBJ2-2	TGCAGTGCTAGATTGGTACATGACTACACCGGGGAGCTGTTTTTT	CSARLVHDYTGELFF
TRBV5-8	-	-	TRBJ2-7	TGTGCCAGCAGCTCCCGGGGAAGTTACTACGAGCAGTACTTC	CASSSRGSYYEQYF
TRBV5-1	TRBD1	many	TRBJ2-4	TGCGCCAGCAGCTTCGAGACAGGGTCGGAGGTCTTC	CASSFETGSEVF